The 27 T cell receptor beta chains below come from one sample, sequenced in a study of T-cell reconstitution after alpha-beta-depleted transplantation in children. Preparation of the TCRbeta library was carried out with unique molecular identifiers. TCRdb recomputed calls from the PCR reads with MiXCR, one row per CDR3 protein. The sample shows more than 250,000 distinct CDR3 sequences, around 9.6% of them seen only once. The sequences come from PBMCs from the stem cell graft donor, collected from the stem cell graft. The receptors were gathered from a human donor who donated a stem cell graft to a child with SCID.

This clonotype was observed at least ten times. The V call is TRBV12-3 or TRBV12-4, the J call TRBJ2-1; D remains ambiguous. The CDR3 has 12 residues. V lost 6 bases and J 10 bases, leaving 13 bases between the germline ends. CDR3 nucleotides: TGTGCCAGCAGGCTTGGCCTTACGGAGCAGTTCTTC. This gives the protein CASRLGLTEQFF.

The V call is TRBV12-3 or TRBV12-4, the J call TRBJ1-1, with unresolved D. The V end was cut by 3 bases, the J end by 0 bases, with 8 bases between. There are 14 residues in the CDR3. As DNA, the CDR3 is TGTGCCAGCAGTTTTGGGTACATGAACACTGAAGCTTTCTTT. Protein sequence: CASSFGYMNTEAFF.

The chain links TRBV7-9 to TRBJ2-3; 9 bases map to TRBD2. Germline assignment: CDR1 SEHNR and CDR2 FQNEAQ (reference sequence). J was trimmed by 2 bases and V by 5 bases; bases with no gene match: 8. The CDR3 loop spans 16 amino acids. The CDR3 reads CASSPGLAGFTDTQYF. The CDR3 DNA reads TGTGCCAGCAGCCCCGGCCTAGCGGGGTTCACAGATACGCAGTATTTT. Looking up the rest from reference TRBV7-9 and TRBJ2-3 gives the full variable domain: DTGVSQNPRHKITKRGQNVTFRCDPISEHNRLYWYRQTLGQGPEFLTYFQNEAQLEKSRLLSDRFSAERPKGSFSTLEIQRTEQGDSAMYLCASSPGLAGFTDTQYFGPGTRLTVL.

In this sample, this clonotype turned up many times. The chain recombines TRBV9 with TRBJ2-7, with 7 bases matching TRBD2. The CDR3 is 15 amino acids. The ends lost 4 bases at V and 7 bases at J; junction bases unmatched: 14. Looked up from germline, CDR1 is SGDLS and CDR2 is YYNGEE. CDR3 amino acids: CASSPNAAGEGEQYF. CDR3 nucleotide sequence: TGTGCCAGCAGCCCCAATGCGGCGGGGGAAGGGGAGCAGTACTTC.

In this sample, this clonotype turned up a few times. V gene TRBV11-1 combines with J gene TRBJ1-5, with D maybe TRBD1 (6 bases). The germline V gene has CDR1 SGHAT and CDR2 FQDESV (reference sequence). The CDR3 is 18 amino acids. V was shortened by 1 base and J by 7 bases, with 23 bases between the two germline ends. CDR3 in amino acids: CASSLGRGGSLRGQPQHF. As DNA, the CDR3 is TGTGCCAGCAGCTTAGGCCGGGGGGGCAGCCTAAGAGGGCAGCCCCAGCATTTT.

This clonotype turned up a few times. The chain has TRBV20-1 and TRBJ2-1, with D possibly being TRBD1 (5 bases). V was clipped by 6 bases and J by 10 bases, with 13 bases between them. This CDR3 has 11 amino acids. The germline V gene encodes CDR1 DFQATT and CDR2 SNEGSKA (reference sequence). DNA of the CDR3: TGCAGTGCAATCCAGGGTTTGGAGCAGTTCTTC. This sequence encodes CSAIQGLEQFF.

This clonotype occurred many times. The V and J genes are TRBV12-3 or TRBV12-4 and TRBJ2-3, with D possibly being TRBD1 (6 bases). V was cut by 3 bases and J by 0 bases, with 16 bases left in between. This CDR3 contains 17 residues. CDR3: CASSFTPRTASTDTQYF. DNA of the CDR3: TGTGCCAGCAGTTTCACCCCCAGGACAGCTAGCACAGATACGCAGTATTTT.

This clonotype occurred a few times. The chain uses TRBV12-3 or TRBV12-4 and TRBJ2-5, with 7 nucleotides matching TRBD1. This CDR3 contains 14 residues. Trimming removed 5 bases from V and 5 bases from J; junction bases left unmatched: 8. CDR3 in amino acids: CASSGMTGWETQYF. The CDR3 coding sequence is TGTGCCAGCAGTGGAATGACAGGGTGGGAGACCCAGTACTTC.

In this sample, this clonotype turned up a few times. The chain links TRBV10-3 to TRBJ2-7; D may be TRBD1 or TRBD2 (6 bases each). The CDR3 runs to 15 residues. Trimming cost V 0 bases and J 6 bases, with 15 bases left between them. CDR1 ENHRY and CDR2 SYGVKD come from the germline V gene. The CDR3 bases are TGTGCCATCAGTGAGTCGGAAGGGGGGATTGGCGAGCAGTACTTC. Translation: CAISESEGGIGEQYF.

This clonotype was found many times. The CDR3 nucleotides are TGTGCCAGCAATGGCAGGGCAAGGTACGAGCAGTACTTC. Amino acids: CASNGRARYEQYF. V gene TRBV6-1 combines with J gene TRBJ2-7, with D maybe TRBD1 (5 bases). Germline V gene lookup returns CDR1 MNHNS and CDR2 SASEGT. This CDR3 has 13 residues. Trimming left V 7 bases short and J 4 bases short, with 14 bases between.

This clonotype was seen a few times. The J gene is TRBJ1-4, the V gene TRBV12-3 or TRBV12-4; D unresolved. The CDR3 extends over 15 amino acids. Trimming took off 1 base at V and 7 bases at J, with 13 bases between the two ends. The DNA of the CDR3 is TGTGCCAGCAGTTTAGGCCCGTCGACGGGTGAAAAACTGTTTTTT. Its translation is CASSLGPSTGEKLFF.

J is TRBJ1-2 and V is TRBV28; 10 bases fit TRBD1. CDR3 size: 16 residues. Trimming removed 3 bases from V and 4 bases from J; junction bases left unmatched: 8. Germline lookup yields CDR1 MDHEN and CDR2 SYDVKM. The CDR3 DNA reads TGTGCCAGCAGTTTTGTGGGACAGGGGATTAGCTATGGCTACACCTTC. Encoded protein: CASSFVGQGISYGYTF.

This clonotype has a handful of counts. V gene TRBV7-9 combines with J gene TRBJ1-2, with D maybe TRBD1 (5 bases). The germline CDR1 and CDR2 sequences are SEHNR and FQNEAQ (reference sequence). This CDR3 is built from 14 residues. V was cut by 5 bases and J by 6 bases, with 16 bases left in between. The CDR3 sequence: CASSKLGEYDGYTF. CDR3 DNA: TGTGCCAGCAGCAAATTAGGGGAATACGATGGCTACACCTTC.

This sequence joins TRBV12-3 or TRBV12-4 and TRBJ1-1; D is unresolved. The CDR3 totals 13 residues. Trimming removed 6 bases at V and 1 base at J, with 9 bases between. This chain's CDR3 is CASSPSPNTEAFF. The CDR3 region has the DNA TGTGCCAGCAGCCCCTCTCCGAACACTGAAGCTTTCTTT.

This clonotype was counted a few times. V gene TRBV12-3 or TRBV12-4 combines with J gene TRBJ2-3; D remains ambiguous. V was cut by 10 bases and J by 6 bases, with 11 bases left in between. The CDR3 has 11 amino acids. The CDR3: CAISATDTQYF. Written as DNA, the CDR3 is TGTGCCATCAGCGCAACGGATACGCAGTATTTT.

This clonotype was counted a few times. The chain carries TRBV6-5 and TRBJ1-4; 9 bases are a match to TRBD1. V trimming: 5 bases; J trimming: 7 bases; junction bases outside the gene matches: 5. The CDR3 sequence is 14 residues long. The germline gives CDR1 MNHEY, CDR2 SVGAGI. The CDR3 bases are TGTGCCAGCAGTACGGGACAGGGAAGTGAAAAACTGTTTTTT. Amino acid sequence: CASSTGQGSEKLFF.

This chain joins TRBV10-3 and TRBJ2-7; D uncertain. The germline gives CDR1 ENHRY, CDR2 SYGVKD. Trimming took off 4 bases at V and 1 base at J, with 5 bases between the two ends. The CDR3 extends over 12 amino acids. The CDR3 DNA follows: TGTGCCATCAGTGTAGAATCCTACGAGCAGTACTTC. Translating it yields CAISVESYEQYF.

This chain uses TRBV12-3 or TRBV12-4 with TRBJ1-5; no clear D gene. V gave up 6 bases and J gave up 10 bases, with 13 bases separating them. The CDR3 extends over 12 amino acids. Here the CDR3 DNA reads TGTGCCAGCAGCCCGGGCTTACATCCCCAGCATTTT. Translation: CASSPGLHPQHF.

This chain joins TRBV7-9 and TRBJ1-2, with D possibly matching TRBD1 (5 bases). With 5 bases removed from V and 2 bases from J, the gap between germline ends came to 12 bases. Per the germline V gene, CDR1 is SEHNR and CDR2 is FQNEAQ (reference sequence). This CDR3 region has 14 residues. The CDR3 loop is CASSPSGLNYGYTF. CDR3 in DNA: TGTGCCAGCAGCCCCTCAGGGCTCAACTATGGCTACACCTTC.

This clonotype was observed a few times. The chain recombines TRBV7-9 with TRBJ2-1; D might be TRBD1 (5 bases). V lost 3 bases and J lost 9, with 18 bases in between. The CDR3 is 15 amino acids. Per the germline V gene, CDR1 is SEHNR and CDR2 is FQNEAQ (reference sequence). The CDR3 DNA is TGTGCCAGCAGCTTCGAAGACTCCAGGGCCGGTGAGCAGTTCTTC. It is translated as CASSFEDSRAGEQFF.

The V gene is TRBV6-1, the J gene TRBJ1-1; no clear D. The V end lost 3 bases, the J end lost 1 base, and 9 bases lay between the germline ends. The CDR3 spans 14 residues. CDR1 MNHNS and CDR2 SASEGT come from the germline V gene. The CDR3 nucleotides are TGTGCCAGCAGTGAGGAAGGGTCGAACACTGAAGCTTTCTTT. It translates to CASSEEGSNTEAFF.

The V gene is TRBV12-3 or TRBV12-4, the J gene TRBJ2-2; perhaps TRBD1 as D (7 bases). The CDR3 has 14 residues. V lost 3 bases and J 6 bases, leaving 11 bases between the germline ends. This CDR3 is CASSLTGTPGELFF. Here the CDR3 DNA reads TGTGCCAGCAGTTTGACAGGGACTCCCGGGGAGCTGTTTTTT.

This clonotype occurred a few times. The chain has TRBV4-1 and TRBJ2-7; TRBD1 might be the D (5 bases). Trimming shortened V by 1 base and J by 9 bases, and 19 bases separated the two germline ends. Germline V CDR1 and CDR2: MGHRA, YSYEKL. This CDR3 has 15 residues. The CDR3: CASSQGGREPTGQYF. For the CDR3, the DNA is TGCGCCAGCAGCCAAGGGGGCAGGGAACCCACGGGGCAGTACTTC.

This clonotype was observed at least ten times. The chain combines TRBV9 with TRBJ2-7, with 10 bases aligning to TRBD1. The CDR3 contains 13 residues. Germline V gene data show CDR1 as SGDLS and CDR2 as YYNGEE. J gave up 5 bases and V 2 bases, and 1 base lay outside the gene matches. The CDR3 nucleotides read TGTGCCAGCAGCGTGGGACAGGGGAACGAGCAGTACTTC. Amino acid sequence: CASSVGQGNEQYF.

This clonotype was counted a few times. This chain connects TRBV5-1 to TRBJ2-3; maybe TRBD2 (6 bases). With 4 bases removed from V and 3 bases from J, the gap between germline ends came to 12 bases. CDR3 length: 14 amino acids. Germline V gene data show CDR1 as SGHRS and CDR2 as YFSETQ. The CDR3 DNA follows: TGCGCCAGCAGCACAGAGACTAGTACAGATACGCAGTATTTT. This gives the protein CASSTETSTDTQYF.

This clonotype has a handful of counts. V gene TRBV9 combines with J gene TRBJ1-5, with a possible D match to TRBD1 (5 bases). The V and J ends lost 4 bases and 4 bases respectively, with 15 bases between them. CDR1 and CDR2 (germline): SGDLS, YYNGEE. This CDR3 region has 15 residues. The CDR3 region has the DNA TGTGCCAGCAGCCTCGGGACTTCTAGGAATCAGCCCCAGCATTTT. Translating gives CASSLGTSRNQPQHF.

This clonotype was detected many times. CDR3: CASSGTSGETQYF. DNA of the CDR3: TGTGCCAGCAGTGGTACTAGCGGGGAGACCCAGTACTTC. This chain joins TRBV12-3 or TRBV12-4 and TRBJ2-5; 9 bases match TRBD2. The CDR3 has 13 residues. The V and J ends lost 5 bases and 5 bases, in that order; junction bases with no gene match: 3.